In this sample, the clone carrying this TCR beta chain turned up once. Its antigen is not identified. The data stem from a study of cytotoxic CD8 clonotypes in ibrutinib-treated CLL. Study-level findings and limits: Baseline clonality, above age-matched healthy donor levels, tracked circulating CD8+ T-cell counts.

This table comes from immunoSEQ multiplex PCR, and its TCRdb copy is limited to in-frame clones, with some not included. The sample holds 150,000 to 200,000 clones, over 75% seen once. The ends were cut back, 0 bases at V and 0 bases at J, with 6 bases in the middle. This CDR3 has 15 amino acids. The receptor was isolated from a human donor with chronic lymphocytic leukemia. The material was PBMCs, obtained at disease progression, from a patient treated with ibrutinib. The chain is built from TRBV23-1 and TRBJ1-3; D uncertain. TRBV23-1 is sorted into the ORF group, with uncertain function. The CDR3 loop reads CASSQSTASGNTIYF. CDR3 DNA: TGCGCCAGCAGTCAATCGACGGCCTCTGGAAACACCATATATTTT.